These T cell receptor beta chains were read from a single sample in a study of yellow fever vaccine responses in identical twins. TCRdb called the RT-PCR reads again in MiXCR, with one record for every CDR3 protein. Of under 30,000 distinct CDR3 sequences listed, 60% to 80% are singletons. This sample comprised T cells from blood (PBMCs), unsorted or a sorted subset (not recorded which), obtained before or after yellow fever vaccination (not recorded which). The receptors were sampled from a woman between 18 and 29 years old who received the yellow fever vaccine. Both conserved end residues are part of each CDR3. Each record gives: J gene, D gene, clone size, V gene, CDR3 protein, CDR3 DNA. The D gene is left open where the match is weak. The size field is filled for only some rows; it gives once, few, many or a size class.

>TRBJ2-7|TRBD1|NA|TRBV10-3
CAIRRGDRGSYEQYF
TGTGCCATACGGAGGGGGGACAGGGGCTCCTACGAGCAGTACTTC
>TRBJ2-1|TRBD1|once|TRBV11-2
CASRPKQGLGEQFF
TGTGCCAGCAGGCCCAAACAGGGGTTGGGTGAGCAGTTCTTC
>TRBJ2-2|NA|NA|TRBV7-3
CASSLTSTGELFF
TGTGCCAGCAGCCTCACATCAACCGGGGAGCTGTTTTTT
>TRBJ2-1|NA|NA|TRBV29-1
CSVSVVGPNEQFF
TGCAGCGTGTCTGTGGTGGGCCCCAATGAGCAGTTCTTC
>TRBJ2-3|NA|NA|TRBV29-1
CSVEVVHRLVFYGTDTQYF
TGCAGCGTTGAAGTTGTTCACAGGCTCGTATTTTATGGCACAGATACGCAGTATTTT
>TRBJ2-7|TRBD1|NA|TRBV11-1
CASSPTGDEQYF
TGTGCCAGCAGCCCAACAGGGGACGAGCAGTACTTC
>TRBJ1-6|NA|NA|TRBV6-1
CASSPARAGSPLHF
TGTGCCAGCAGTCCAGCCCGGGCGGGTTCACCCCTCCACTTT
>TRBJ2-3|NA|NA|TRBV13
CASRRDPIDTQYF
TGTGCCAGCCGCAGGGACCCTATAGATACGCAGTATTTT
>TRBJ2-3|NA|NA|TRBV14
CASSQDPFQSYF
TGTGCCAGCAGCCAAGATCCTTTTCAGTCGTATTTT
>TRBJ1-2|NA|once|TRBV10-3
CAISEPGGVNYGYTF
TGTGCCATCAGTGAGCCGGGGGGAGTTAACTATGGCTACACCTTC
>TRBJ2-1|NA|NA|TRBV18
CASSPTPHNEQFF
TGTGCCAGCTCACCCACACCGCACAATGAGCAGTTCTTC
>TRBJ2-1|TRBD2|NA|TRBV28
CASSLLSSSGSYNEQFF
TGTGCCAGCAGTTTACTTTCGTCTAGCGGCTCCTACAATGAGCAGTTCTTC
>TRBJ2-3|TRBD1|NA|TRBV9
CASSGGTGATDTQYF
TGTGCCAGCAGCGGCGGGACAGGGGCCACAGATACGCAGTATTTT
>TRBJ1-1|TRBD1|few|TRBV11-1
CASSLWTGLNTEAFF
TGTGCCAGCAGCCTATGGACAGGGTTGAACACTGAAGCTTTCTTT
>TRBJ2-5|NA|NA|TRBV10-3
CAIRDGETQYF
TGTGCCATCAGGGACGGAGAGACCCAGTACTTC
>TRBJ1-1|NA|once|TRBV7-3
CASSLRTALNTEAFF
TGTGCCAGCAGCCTCCGGACAGCACTGAACACTGAAGCTTTCTTT
>TRBJ2-1|TRBD2|NA|TRBV3-1
CASRPNSGGDSYNEQFF
TGTGCCAGCAGGCCCAATAGCGGGGGGGACTCCTACAATGAGCAGTTCTTC
>TRBJ2-7|NA|NA|TRBV3-1
CASSQGASSSYEQYF
TGTGCCAGCAGCCAAGGGGCTAGCAGTTCCTACGAGCAGTACTTC